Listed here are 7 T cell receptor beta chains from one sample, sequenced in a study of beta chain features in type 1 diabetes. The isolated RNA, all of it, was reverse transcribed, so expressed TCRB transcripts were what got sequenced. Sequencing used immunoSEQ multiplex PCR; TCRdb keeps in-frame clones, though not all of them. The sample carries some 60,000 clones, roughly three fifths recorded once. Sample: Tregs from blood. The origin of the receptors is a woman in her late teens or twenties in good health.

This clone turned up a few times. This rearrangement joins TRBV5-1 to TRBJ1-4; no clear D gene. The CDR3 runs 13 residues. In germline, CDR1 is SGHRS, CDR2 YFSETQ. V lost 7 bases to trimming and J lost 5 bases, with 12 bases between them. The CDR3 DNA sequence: TGCGCCAGCCGAGAAGATCCCAATGAAAAACTGTTTTTT. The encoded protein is CASREDPNEKLFF.

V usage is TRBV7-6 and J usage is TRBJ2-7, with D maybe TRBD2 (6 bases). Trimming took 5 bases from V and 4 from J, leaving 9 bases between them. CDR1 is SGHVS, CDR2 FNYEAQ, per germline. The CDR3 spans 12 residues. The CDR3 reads CASSNSGYEQYF. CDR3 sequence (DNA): TGTGCCAGCAGCAATAGCGGATACGAGCAGTACTTC. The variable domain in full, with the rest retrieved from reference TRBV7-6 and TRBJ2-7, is GAGVSQSPRYKVTKRGQDVALRCDPISGHVSLYWYRQALGQGPEFLTYFNYEAQQDKSGLPNDRFSAERPEGSISTLTIQRTEQRDSAMYRCASSNSGYEQYFGPGTRLTVT.

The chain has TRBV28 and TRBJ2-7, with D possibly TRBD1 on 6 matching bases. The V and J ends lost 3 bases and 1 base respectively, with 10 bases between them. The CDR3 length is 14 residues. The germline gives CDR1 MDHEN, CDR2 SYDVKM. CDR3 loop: CASSFEGQSYEQYF. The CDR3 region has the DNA TGTGCCAGCAGTTTCGAAGGACAGTCCTACGAGCAGTACTTC.

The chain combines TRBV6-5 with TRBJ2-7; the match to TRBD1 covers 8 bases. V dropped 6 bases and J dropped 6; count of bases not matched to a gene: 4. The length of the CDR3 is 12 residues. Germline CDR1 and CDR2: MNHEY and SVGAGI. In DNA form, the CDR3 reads TGTGCCAGCAGCCCCGACAGGGGCGAGCAGTACTTC. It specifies CASSPDRGEQYF.

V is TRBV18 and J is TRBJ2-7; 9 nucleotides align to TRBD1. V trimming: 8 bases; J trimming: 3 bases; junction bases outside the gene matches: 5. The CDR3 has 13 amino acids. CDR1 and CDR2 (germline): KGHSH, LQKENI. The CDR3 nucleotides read TGTGCCAGCAACGCGGGACAGGGCTACGAGCAGTACTTC. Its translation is CASNAGQGYEQYF.

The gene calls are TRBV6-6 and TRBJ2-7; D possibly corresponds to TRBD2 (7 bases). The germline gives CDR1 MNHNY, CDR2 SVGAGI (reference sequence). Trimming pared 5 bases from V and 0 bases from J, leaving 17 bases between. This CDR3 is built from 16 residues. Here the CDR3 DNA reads TGTGCCAGCAGTACCGGGGGAGGGGGTAGCTCCTACGAGCAGTACTTC. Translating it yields CASSTGGGGSSYEQYF.

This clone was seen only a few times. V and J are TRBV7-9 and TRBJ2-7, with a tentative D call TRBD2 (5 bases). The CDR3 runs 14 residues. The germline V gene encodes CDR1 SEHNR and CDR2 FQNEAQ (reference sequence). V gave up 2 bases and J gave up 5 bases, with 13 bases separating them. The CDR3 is CASSLMVEGDEQYF. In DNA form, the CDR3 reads TGTGCCAGCAGCTTAATGGTTGAGGGAGACGAGCAGTACTTC.